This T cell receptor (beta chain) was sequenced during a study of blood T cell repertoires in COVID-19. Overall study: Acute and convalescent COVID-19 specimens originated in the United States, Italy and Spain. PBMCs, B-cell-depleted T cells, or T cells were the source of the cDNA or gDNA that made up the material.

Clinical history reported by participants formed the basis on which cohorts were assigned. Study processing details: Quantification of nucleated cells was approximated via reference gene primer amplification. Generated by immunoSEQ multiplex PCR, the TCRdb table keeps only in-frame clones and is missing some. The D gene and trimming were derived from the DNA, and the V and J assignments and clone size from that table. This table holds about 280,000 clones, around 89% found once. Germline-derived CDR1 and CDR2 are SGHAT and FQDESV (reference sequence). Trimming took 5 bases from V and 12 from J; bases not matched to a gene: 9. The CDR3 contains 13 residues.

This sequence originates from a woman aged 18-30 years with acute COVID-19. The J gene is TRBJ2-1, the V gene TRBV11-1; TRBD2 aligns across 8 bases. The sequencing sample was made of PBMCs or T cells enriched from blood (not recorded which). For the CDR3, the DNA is TGTGCCAGCAGCCGGACCGGGACTAGGTTGCAGTTCTTC. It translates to CASSRTGTRLQFF.